The following is a T cell receptor (beta chain) sequence with its context. The CDR3 has 17 amino acids. The germline CDR1 and CDR2 sequences are SGHAT and FQNNGV. V gave up 1 base and J gave up 1 base; unmatched junction bases: 6. The sample originates from a study of blood T cell repertoires in COVID-19. Study at large: Nucleic acid was either cDNA or gDNA, and it came from T cells, B-cell-depleted T cells, or PBMCs.

Assay: immunoSEQ multiplex PCR; the TCRdb copy retains only in-frame clones and omits some. Of under 150,000 clones detected, around 80% appear once; the ten largest clones hold 10% to 15%. Sample: peripheral blood. The sequence was obtained from a man aged 55 to 70 with active or convalescent COVID-19. The gene calls are TRBV11-2 and TRBJ2-3, with 9 bases lining up with TRBD2. In nucleotides, the CDR3 is TGTGCCAGCAGCTTAGGTTTAGCGGGAGCGGGCACAGATACGCAGTATTTT. Translating it yields CASSLGLAGAGTDTQYF.